This entry features one T cell receptor beta chain sequence. The clone's antigen remains unknown. These data originate in a study of monozygotic twins with inflammatory bowel disease (dated by TCRdb to about 2019). Background on the whole study: The full study comprised some 30 monozygotic twin pairs: nine German pairs (four IBD-concordant, five IBD-discordant) and 19 IBD-discordant Danish pairs. The search for disease-associated traits relied mainly on comparing, within discordant pairs, IBD patients with their genetically identical healthy co-twins. Each individual had, on average, about 151 000 unique TCRalpha sequences and 181 000 unique TCRbeta sequences available for analysis.

There are 14 amino acids in the CDR3, from cysteine to phenylalanine inclusive. The coding DNA is unavailable. The germline V gene provides CDR1 LGHNA and CDR2 YNFKEQ. Overall study results and their limits: No single strong signal or clonotype linked to IBD turned up in the results, so the idea that one exists was not supported. Background noise and inter-individual variability may have been introduced into the repertoires by the differing immunosuppressive treatments among patients. IBD patients had lower TCRbeta repertoire diversity, measured by the inverse Simpson index, than their healthy co-twins. Repertoire similarity did not differ between concordant and discordant twins, which could be due to limited statistical power. Compared with healthy twins, IBD patients shared fewer clonotypes with other individuals, and the difference was most pronounced in patients with signs of disease activity. The analysis was unable to tell different T cell subtypes apart.

Receptor amplification or capture employed 5' RACE. For each TCR library, 3,000 to 4,000 ng of total RNA was used. For each sample, cDNA synthesis with SMARTScribe reverse transcriptase was split into eight separate reactions. During cDNA synthesis, template switching introduced unique molecular identifiers that contained a 6-nucleotide sample barcode. Amplification of TCRalpha and TCRbeta cDNA involved two nested PCRs of 16 and 9 cycles, and each PCR was followed by bead purification. Before amplification, the cDNA was treated with uracil DNA-glycosylase and purified using the QIAquick PCR purification kit. In the second PCR, Illumina TruSeq-compatible adapters and sample-specific barcodes were added. TapeStation and Qubit were used to check library quality and concentration, and around 5.3 ng of each library was pooled. Sequencing of pooled libraries was carried out on an Illumina HiSeq2500 single-index Rapid Run using 2 x 100 bp reads and custom sequencing primers. Processing in the source paper ran as follows. PCR and sequencing errors were corrected by UMI-based consensus assembly using MiGEC version 1.2.6. MiXCR version 2.1.1 was used to carry out V(D)J alignment, clonotype assembly and CDR3 extraction. Normalisation of gene usage, clonotype sharing and MAIT/NKT TCR abundance was achieved by analysing the top 1000, 10 000 and 20 000 clonotypes per sample. Diversity was computed as the inverse Simpson index with the vegan R package after downsampling to 27 000 UMIs. Paired Mann-Whitney U tests on discordant twin pairs were used, with Benjamini-Hochberg multiple-testing correction. After the reads were reprocessed by TCRdb, one entry was made per CDR3 protein sequence, with no DNA. These V and J calls originate from TCRdb's pipeline instead of the authors' own analysis. The sample table gives 350,000 to 400,000 distinct CDR3 sequences. 2% to 3% of the sample rests with the top ten.

From each donor, an approximately 2.5 ml peripheral blood sample was drawn into PAXgene tubes and stored at -80 degrees C. Without T cell sorting, total RNA was isolated from whole blood using the PAXgene blood miRNA kit on an automated QIAcube. Peripheral blood from monozygotic twin pairs, either concordant or discordant for inflammatory bowel disease, underwent deep TCRalpha and TCRbeta repertoire profiling that used unique molecular barcoding. Smoking habits were recorded for all twin pairs, and each individual was classified as a current, former or never smoker. The source material was blood. This clonotype originated in a human donor with ulcerative colitis or Crohn's disease, or a healthy co-twin of an affected twin (not recorded which). The chain couples TRBV4-2 to TRBJ2-3; TCRdb selects TRBD2, and the lack of DNA leaves this call unchecked. The CDR3: CASSQTLRTDTQYF.